This paragraph reports one TCR beta chain. Repertoires were generated with immunoSEQ multiplex PCR, while TCRdb's copy carries only in-frame clones and drops some. The table lists 150,000 to 200,000 clones, just over 90% of them singletons. This record comes from a study of control samples from healthy donors and cancer patients. Germline-derived CDR1 and CDR2 are KGHSH and LQKENI. The CDR3 totals 14 residues. Trimming shortened V by 3 bases and J by 5 bases, and 13 bases separated the two germline ends. The sequencing sample was made of blood. The source of this sequence is a woman aged 55-70 years in good health. The chain employs TRBV18 and TRBJ1-1; tentatively, D is TRBD1 (6 bases). The CDR3 sequence is CASSPVFRGTEAFF. As DNA, the CDR3 is TGTGCCAGCTCACCGGTTTTCAGGGGAACTGAAGCTTTCTTT. Based on the CDR3 plus reference TRBV18 and TRBJ1-1, the full variable domain is NAGVMQNPRHLVRRRGQEARLRCSPMKGHSHVYWYRQLPEEGLKFMVYLQKENIIDESGMPKERFSAEFPKEGPSILRIQQVVRGDSAAYFCASSPVFRGTEAFFGQGTRLTVV.